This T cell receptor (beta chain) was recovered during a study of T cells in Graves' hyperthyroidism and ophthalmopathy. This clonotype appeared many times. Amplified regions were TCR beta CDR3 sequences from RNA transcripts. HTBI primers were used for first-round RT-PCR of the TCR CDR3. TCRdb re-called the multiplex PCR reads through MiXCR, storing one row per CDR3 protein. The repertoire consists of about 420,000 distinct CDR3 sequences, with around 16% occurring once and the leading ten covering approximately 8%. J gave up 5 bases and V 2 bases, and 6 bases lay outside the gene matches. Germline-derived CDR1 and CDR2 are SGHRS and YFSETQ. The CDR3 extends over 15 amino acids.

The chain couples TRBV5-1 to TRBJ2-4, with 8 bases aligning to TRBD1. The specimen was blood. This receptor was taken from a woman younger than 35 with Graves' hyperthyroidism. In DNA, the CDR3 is TGCGCCAGCAGCTTTACGACAGGGGCGCAAAACATTCAGTACTTC. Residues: CASSFTTGAQNIQYF.